Listed below are T cell receptor beta chains from one sample, sequenced in a study of T cell responses to AZD1222 COVID-19 vaccine. Produced via immunoSEQ multiplex PCR; TCRdb's table is partial and in-frame only. In the table there are 25,000 to 30,000 clones, about 93% of which are singletons. The sequencing here drew on peripheral blood, taken on day 0 of AZD1222 vaccination. Receptors originate from an adult in good health. Both conserved end residues are part of each CDR3. The order of the fields is J gene, V gene, CDR3 length, CDR3 protein.

j_gene: TRBJ1-5
v_gene: TRBV4-3
len: 16
CDR3aa: CASSQVLDPSNQPQHF

j_gene: TRBJ1-4
v_gene: TRBV11-2
len: 15
CDR3aa: CASSLRGSPGEKLFF

j_gene: TRBJ2-7
v_gene: TRBV29-1
len: 10
CDR3aa: CSALVGIQYF

j_gene: TRBJ1-2
v_gene: TRBV24-1
len: 16
CDR3aa: CATSDARQGFNYGYTF

j_gene: TRBJ2-1
v_gene: TRBV7-9
len: 15
CDR3aa: CASSLTLGSYNEQFF

j_gene: TRBJ1-4
v_gene: TRBV19
len: 14
CDR3aa: CASSEGATNEKLFF

j_gene: TRBJ1-2
v_gene: TRBV6-5
len: 13
CDR3aa: CASSLTTGDGYTF

j_gene: TRBJ1-6
v_gene: TRBV5-4
len: 15
CDR3aa: CASSASGVSNSPLHF

j_gene: TRBJ1-4
v_gene: TRBV4-1
len: 16
CDR3aa: CASSHITRGLSEKLFF

j_gene: TRBJ2-5
v_gene: TRBV19
len: 15
CDR3aa: CASSIGGWGGETQYF

j_gene: TRBJ1-2
v_gene: TRBV25-1
len: 15
CDR3aa: CASSDRTGGDYGYTF

j_gene: TRBJ1-3
v_gene: TRBV6-5
len: 14
CDR3aa: CASSYTRDVNAIYF

j_gene: TRBJ1-5
v_gene: TRBV28
len: 14
CDR3aa: CASNSVGINQPQHF

j_gene: TRBJ1-1
v_gene: TRBV19
len: 14
CDR3aa: CASSIDLRALEAFF

j_gene: TRBJ1-5
v_gene: TRBV7-9
len: 16
CDR3aa: CASSLTRGYGNQPQHF

j_gene: TRBJ1-1
v_gene: TRBV29-1
len: 11
CDR3aa: CSARFTLGAFF

j_gene: TRBJ2-7
v_gene: TRBV5-1
len: 13
CDR3aa: CASSKEEAYEQYF

j_gene: TRBJ2-1
v_gene: TRBV5-4
len: 17
CDR3aa: CASSLLTGGPHKNEQFF

j_gene: TRBJ1-2
v_gene: TRBV6-5
len: 13
CDR3aa: CASSLAGGYGYTF

j_gene: TRBJ1-5
v_gene: TRBV19
len: 12
CDR3aa: CASSMGSQPQHF

j_gene: TRBJ1-1
v_gene: TRBV11-1
len: 16
CDR3aa: CASSLTATEENTEAFF

j_gene: TRBJ2-3
v_gene: TRBV7-9
len: 12
CDR3aa: CASRSGTYTQYF

j_gene: TRBJ1-4
v_gene: TRBV11-2
len: 16
CDR3aa: CASSLVQAGRSEKLFF

j_gene: TRBJ1-2
v_gene: TRBV6-5
len: 12
CDR3aa: CASSPGPWGYTF

j_gene: TRBJ2-5
v_gene: TRBV9
len: 14
CDR3aa: CASSATGRLETQYF

j_gene: TRBJ1-2
v_gene: TRBV29-1
len: 12
CDR3aa: CSVVTGPYGYTF

j_gene: TRBJ1-4
v_gene: TRBV3-1/TRBV3-2
len: 12
CDR3aa: CASSRSNEKLFF

j_gene: TRBJ1-1
v_gene: TRBV2
len: 15
CDR3aa: CASAPWTAMNTEAFF

j_gene: TRBJ2-3
v_gene: TRBV27
len: 14
CDR3aa: CASMINLGVDTQYF

j_gene: TRBJ2-1
v_gene: TRBV3-1/TRBV3-2
len: 16
CDR3aa: CASSQVGTGTHNEQFF

j_gene: TRBJ2-2
v_gene: TRBV18
len: 13
CDR3aa: CASSPTRAGELFF

j_gene: TRBJ1-1
v_gene: TRBV5-1
len: 13
CDR3aa: CASSLNSNTEAFF

j_gene: TRBJ2-1
v_gene: TRBV5-6
len: 15
CDR3aa: CASSLLLKHYNEQFF

j_gene: TRBJ2-5
v_gene: TRBV12-2
len: 14
CDR3aa: CASRLGRQQETQYF

j_gene: TRBJ1-5
v_gene: TRBV7-2
len: 14
CDR3aa: CASSLHYSNQPQHF

j_gene: TRBJ1-1
v_gene: TRBV14
len: 15
CDR3aa: CASSPWRRVNTEAFF

j_gene: TRBJ2-5
v_gene: TRBV5-4
len: 14
CDR3aa: CASRRSRDQETQYF

j_gene: TRBJ1-2
v_gene: TRBV4-2
len: 14
CDR3aa: CASSQEAGVYGYTF

j_gene: TRBJ1-1
v_gene: TRBV15
len: 14
CDR3aa: CATSRGQRNTEAFF

j_gene: TRBJ2-7
v_gene: TRBV5-6
len: 17
CDR3aa: CASSYRSNPGVKGEQYF

j_gene: TRBJ2-7
v_gene: TRBV5-4
len: 14
CDR3aa: CASSPGQGAYEQYF

j_gene: TRBJ2-3
v_gene: TRBV3-1/TRBV3-2
len: 15
CDR3aa: CASRQLDTSGDTQYF

j_gene: TRBJ1-5
v_gene: TRBV7-2
len: 15
CDR3aa: CASSLAGAGNQPQHF

j_gene: TRBJ2-3
v_gene: TRBV5-5
len: 15
CDR3aa: CASSLVGTSTDTQYF

j_gene: TRBJ2-1
v_gene: TRBV28
len: 15
CDR3aa: CASSSREYPYNEQFF

j_gene: TRBJ2-5
v_gene: TRBV12-3/TRBV12-4
len: 13
CDR3aa: CASSPDTQETQYF

j_gene: TRBJ1-2
v_gene: TRBV12-3/TRBV12-4
len: 13
CDR3aa: CASSFGTAYGYTF

j_gene: TRBJ1-3
v_gene: TRBV19
len: 17
CDR3aa: CASSSRTGGSSGNTIYF

j_gene: TRBJ2-3
v_gene: TRBV4-1
len: 15
CDR3aa: CASSHGPLGTDTQYF

j_gene: TRBJ2-6
v_gene: TRBV5-1
len: 15
CDR3aa: CASSARESGANVLTF

j_gene: TRBJ1-2
v_gene: TRBV28
len: 13
CDR3aa: CASSPGTDYGYTF

j_gene: TRBJ2-7
v_gene: TRBV12-3/TRBV12-4
len: 13
CDR3aa: CASSLGLDGEQYF

j_gene: TRBJ2-3
v_gene: TRBV29-1
len: 16
CDR3aa: CSVVGLAGTSTDTQYF

j_gene: TRBJ1-1
v_gene: TRBV2
len: 11
CDR3aa: CASSLNTEAFF

j_gene: TRBJ2-7
v_gene: TRBV3-1/TRBV3-2
len: 15
CDR3aa: CASSQGAGDGGEQYF

j_gene: TRBJ2-7
v_gene: TRBV25-1
len: 14
CDR3aa: CASSHLSGTYEQYF

j_gene: TRBJ1-5
v_gene: TRBV27
len: 15
CDR3aa: CASSSGTGINQPQHF

j_gene: TRBJ1-1
v_gene: TRBV6-5
len: 14
CDR3aa: CATAAGWKDTEAFF

j_gene: TRBJ1-2
v_gene: TRBV3-1/TRBV3-2
len: 14
CDR3aa: CASSPVRSSYGYTF